This passage covers 15 T cell receptor beta chains from one sample sequenced in a study of regulatory T cells in long-lasting Graves disease. Arm-PCR of CDR3 regions and iRepertoire HTBI primers were the basis on which TCR beta libraries were built. TCRdb reanalysed the multiplex PCR reads using MiXCR and keeps one entry per CDR3 protein. This table has about 420,000 distinct CDR3 sequences, roughly a quarter appearing once. Time point reported: persistent/refractory GD, antithyroid drugs over 5 years with positive TRAb. PBMC-derived RNA was used for the TCR library. The specimen was peripheral blood mononuclear cells (PBMCs), collected when the disease was refractory, from a patient treated with antithyroid drugs. Every receptor here comes from a female donor with Graves disease.

This clonotype came up a few times. V and J are TRBV12-3 or TRBV12-4 and TRBJ2-2; possibly TRBD1 for D (6 bases). The CDR3 has 16 amino acids. V was clipped by 0 bases and J by 3 bases, with 11 bases between them. The CDR3 DNA reads as TGTGCCAGCAGTTTAGCACAGGGCGTGGACACCGGGGAGCTGTTTTTT. Translation gives CASSLAQGVDTGELFF.

The rearrangement links TRBV3-1 to TRBJ2-7, with a possible D match to TRBD2 (6 bases). This CDR3 region has 17 residues. V lost 1 base, J lost 3 bases, and 19 bases lay in between. CDR1 LGHDT and CDR2 YNNKEL come from the germline V gene (reference sequence). The CDR3 sequence: CASSQGWAAGIYYEQYF. In DNA form, the CDR3 reads TGTGCCAGCAGCCAAGGCTGGGCGGCGGGGATCTACTACGAGCAGTACTTC.

The V call is TRBV7-2, the J call TRBJ2-3; TRBD2 matches 14 bases. CDR1 is SGHTA and CDR2 is FQGNSA in the germline V gene. The CDR3 has 16 amino acids. V dropped 6 bases and J dropped 6; count of bases not matched to a gene: 8. CDR3 bases: TGTGCCAGCAGAGCGGGGACTAGCGGGAGTAGGGATACGCAGTATTTT. It encodes CASRAGTSGSRDTQYF.

This clonotype was detected many times. The chain combines TRBV29-1 with TRBJ1-1; 7 positions match TRBD1. CDR3 length: 13 residues. Germline V gives CDR1 SQVTM, CDR2 ANQGSEA. Losses at the gene ends were 5 bases for V and 3 bases for J; bases not matched to a gene: 6. The CDR3 sequence: CSVRRGLYTEAFF. The CDR3 DNA sequence: TGCAGCGTTAGGAGGGGGCTGTACACTGAAGCTTTCTTT.

This clonotype was observed a single time. In DNA, the CDR3 is TGTGCCAGCTCACCGATGAACAGGGTGAATTCACCCCTCCACTTT. Translating it yields CASSPMNRVNSPLHF. The chain employs TRBV18 and TRBJ1-6; a weak D match, TRBD1 (6 bases). The CDR3 is 15 residues long. The V and J ends lost 3 bases and 7 bases respectively, with 13 bases between them. Germline V gene lookup returns CDR1 KGHSH and CDR2 LQKENI.

This clonotype was counted at least ten times. The rearrangement uses TRBV27 and TRBJ2-5; D is unresolved. V was pared by 1 base and J by 2 bases, with 5 bases between. CDR1 and CDR2 (germline): MNHEY, SMNVEV (reference sequence). CDR3 length equals 13 residues. DNA for the CDR3: TGTGCCAGCAGTTTATTGAATCAAGAGACCCAGTACTTC. It encodes CASSLLNQETQYF.

Here the CDR3 DNA reads TGTGCCAGCAGCCCTTTTCGTTTGGAAGGGGAAGAGACCCAGTACTTC. It translates to CASSPFRLEGEETQYF. V and J are TRBV7-9 and TRBJ2-5; maybe TRBD1 (5 bases). The CDR3 sequence is 16 residues long. Germline CDR1 SEHNR, CDR2 FQNEAQ (reference sequence). Deletions cut 5 bases from V and 3 bases from J, with 19 bases between.

This clonotype has just a few counts. The rearrangement uses TRBV7-3 and TRBJ1-1; no firm D call. V dropped 0 bases and J dropped 1 base, with 9 bases sitting between them. The CDR3 is 15 amino acids. CDR1 is SGHTA, CDR2 FQGTGA, per germline. The CDR3 coding sequence is TGTGCCAGCAGCTTAACAGGGCAGCCGAACACTGAAGCTTTCTTT. It codes for CASSLTGQPNTEAFF.

This clonotype was seen at least ten times. The CDR3 sequence: CASRVGTGPMNTEAFF. CDR3 bases: TGTGCCAGCAGGGTCGGGACAGGGCCAATGAACACTGAAGCTTTCTTT. J is TRBJ1-1 and V is TRBV6-1, with TRBD1 matching 9 bases. CDR3 length equals 16 residues. The germline CDR1 and CDR2 sequences are MNHNS and SASEGT. Unmatched junction bases numbered 8, after V lost 6 bases and J lost 0 bases.

The chain carries TRBV20-1 and TRBJ2-1; 11 positions match TRBD2. Germline V gene data show CDR1 as DFQATT and CDR2 as SNEGSKA (reference sequence). Germline trimming cut 7 bases from V and 7 bases from J; bases unmatched to any gene: 9. The CDR3 covers 14 residues. CDR3 coding DNA: TGCAGTGTCTCGAGAGGGACTAGCGGTAATGAGCAGTTCTTC. It specifies CSVSRGTSGNEQFF.

V usage is TRBV4-3 and J usage is TRBJ2-5, with D possibly TRBD2 on 6 matching bases. V was shortened by 1 base and J by 11 bases, with 11 bases between the two germline ends. The germline gives CDR1 LGHNA, CDR2 YSLEER. This CDR3 contains 12 residues. The CDR3 region has the DNA TGCGCCAGCAGCCAAGGTCGGGGGAGGCAGTACTTC. Protein sequence: CASSQGRGRQYF.

This sequence joins TRBV6-1 and TRBJ1-1, with 9 nucleotides matching TRBD1. The germline gives CDR1 MNHNS, CDR2 SASEGT. V gave up 6 bases and J gave up 8 bases; unmatched junction bases: 4. The CDR3 totals 12 residues. The CDR3 sequence: CASRRTGEEAFF. The CDR3 region has the DNA TGTGCCAGCAGAAGGACAGGGGAAGAAGCTTTCTTT.

This clonotype was picked up many times. The chain employs TRBV28 and TRBJ2-5; D possibly corresponds to TRBD2 (6 bases). This CDR3 spans 16 amino acids. V was trimmed by 3 bases and J by 5 bases, leaving 19 bases between them. Per the germline V gene, CDR1 is MDHEN and CDR2 is SYDVKM. The CDR3 nucleotides are TGTGCCAGCAGTTTGATTCACGGGACTCCCACGGAGACCCAGTACTTC. It is translated as CASSLIHGTPTETQYF. Together with reference TRBV28 and TRBJ2-5, the CDR3 gives the full variable domain: DVKVTQSSRYLVKRTGEKVFLECVQDMDHENMFWYRQDPGLGLRLIYFSYDVKMKEKGDIPEGYSVSREKKERFSLILESASTNQTSMYLCASSLIHGTPTETQYFGPGTRLLVL.

The V and J genes are TRBV5-1 and TRBJ2-5; 7 bases are shared with TRBD2. Germline CDR1 SGHRS, CDR2 YFSETQ. Trimming took 6 bases from V and 4 from J; bases not matched to a gene: 12. The CDR3 runs to 15 residues. The CDR3 DNA sequence: TGCGCCAGCACACGCGGGAGTATCGAGAGAGAGACCCAGTACTTC. This encodes CASTRGSIERETQYF.

Note on this clonotype: This could be a read error, since a much larger clone is one nucleotide away. The chain links TRBV27 to TRBJ2-7; no clear D. The CDR3 is made up of 14 amino acids. V was pared by 3 bases and J by 1 base, with 10 bases between. The germline V gene encodes CDR1 MNHEY and CDR2 SMNVEV (reference sequence). CDR3 coding DNA: TGTGCCAGCAGTTTCGACGTCGGATCCTACGAGCAGTACTTC. It yields the protein CASSFDVGSYEQYF.